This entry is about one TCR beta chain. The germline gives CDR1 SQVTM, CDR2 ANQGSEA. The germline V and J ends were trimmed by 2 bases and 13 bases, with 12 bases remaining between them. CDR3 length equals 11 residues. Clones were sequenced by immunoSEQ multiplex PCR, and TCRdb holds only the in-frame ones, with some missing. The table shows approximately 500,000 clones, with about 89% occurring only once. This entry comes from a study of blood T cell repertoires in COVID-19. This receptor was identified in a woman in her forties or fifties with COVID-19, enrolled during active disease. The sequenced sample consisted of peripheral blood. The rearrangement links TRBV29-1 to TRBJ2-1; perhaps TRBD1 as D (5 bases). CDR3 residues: CSVETQGLQFF. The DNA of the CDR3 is TGCAGCGTTGAAACCCAGGGCCTTCAGTTCTTC.